This TCR beta chain was captured in a study of T cell responses to AZD1222 COVID-19 vaccine. Looked up from germline, CDR1 is DFQATT and CDR2 is SNEGSKA (reference sequence). Deletions cut 1 base from V and 7 bases from J, with 7 bases between. The CDR3 covers 11 residues. Profiling relied on immunoSEQ multiplex PCR, and the TCRdb table lists in-frame clones only, not all of them. The sample lists tens of thousands of clones; roughly nine tenths were seen once. Remarks on this clone: Its antigen remains unidentified.

Study findings and constraints: After the peak T cell response, and only then, were repertoires sampled. Researchers report vaccine-associated CD4 TCRs spanning spike, with dominance at 160-218 and 743-854.

The V and J genes are TRBV20-1 and TRBJ1-1; D is undetermined. This receptor was obtained from an adult who received the AZD1222 COVID-19 vaccine. Sequenced material: peripheral blood, taken 28 days after the second AZD1222 dose. The CDR3 spells CSARALYEAFF. CDR3 in DNA: TGCAGTGCTAGAGCTCTATATGAAGCTTTCTTT.